This is a list of T cell receptor beta chains from one sample in a study of regulatory T cells in long-lasting Graves disease. TCRdb independently ran MiXCR on the multiplex PCR reads; one entry per CDR3 protein. In the table there are 200,000 to 250,000 distinct CDR3 sequences, less than 20% of which are singletons. These records were also assigned to another study, of T cells in Graves' hyperthyroidism and ophthalmopathy.

The sample here was peripheral blood mononuclear cells (PBMCs), taken at new diagnosis, from a patient treated with antithyroid drugs. These receptor sequences come from a woman aged 25 to 39 with Graves disease. Each CDR3 is given with its conserved first and last residue. Each record gives: clone size, D gene, V gene, J gene, CDR3 DNA, CDR3 protein. The D gene is left open where the match is weak. For some rows the clone size is stated as once, few or many, or as a class when expanded; others skip it.

clone size: many
D gene: NA
V gene: TRBV29-1
J gene: TRBJ1-2
CDR3 DNA: TGCAGCGTTGAGACCGCGTACGGAAATGGCTACACCTTC
CDR3 protein: CSVETAYGNGYTF

clone size: NA
D gene: TRBD2
V gene: TRBV2
J gene: TRBJ2-1
CDR3 DNA: TGTGCCAGCAGTGAAGCTGTACTAGCGGGAGGGCAAAAGAATGAGCAGTTCTTC
CDR3 protein: CASSEAVLAGGQKNEQFF

clone size: few
D gene: NA
V gene: TRBV18
J gene: TRBJ1-4
CDR3 DNA: TGTGCCAGCTCACCTGGGGCCGCTAATGAAAAACTGTTTTTT
CDR3 protein: CASSPGAANEKLFF

clone size: many
D gene: NA
V gene: TRBV11-2
J gene: TRBJ2-1
CDR3 DNA: TGTGCCAGCAGCTTATGGGGCTCCTACAATGAGCAGTTCTTC
CDR3 protein: CASSLWGSYNEQFF

clone size: many
D gene: TRBD1
V gene: TRBV3-1
J gene: TRBJ2-7
CDR3 DNA: TGTGCCAGCAGCCCCCGGACAGGGAGTTCCTACGAGCAGTACTTC
CDR3 protein: CASSPRTGSSYEQYF

clone size: NA
D gene: NA
V gene: TRBV18
J gene: TRBJ2-2
CDR3 DNA: TGTGCCAGCTCACCACCGGAGGCAGGGTTTGCCGGGGAGCTGTTTTTT
CDR3 protein: CASSPPEAGFAGELFF

clone size: many
D gene: TRBD2
V gene: TRBV20-1
J gene: TRBJ2-2
CDR3 DNA: TGCAGTGCTAGAGATCAACAACTAGCGGGAGAAACCGGGGAGCTGTTTTTT
CDR3 protein: CSARDQQLAGETGELFF

clone size: NA
D gene: TRBD2
V gene: TRBV12-3/TRBV12-4
J gene: TRBJ2-7
CDR3 DNA: TGTGCCAGCAGCCCGGGACTAGCGGGCTACGAGCAGTACTTC
CDR3 protein: CASSPGLAGYEQYF

clone size: many
D gene: NA
V gene: TRBV18
J gene: TRBJ1-1
CDR3 DNA: TGTGCCAGCTCACTTGGGGTTCGGCAGGGGTTCACTGAAGCTTTCTTT
CDR3 protein: CASSLGVRQGFTEAFF

clone size: many
D gene: NA
V gene: TRBV19
J gene: TRBJ2-1
CDR3 DNA: TGTGCCAGTACTTATAGGAGGGCTCCCGGCTCCAATGAGCAGTTCTTC
CDR3 protein: CASTYRRAPGSNEQFF

clone size: many
D gene: NA
V gene: TRBV6-2/TRBV6-3
J gene: TRBJ2-1
CDR3 DNA: TGTGCCAGCAGTTACGGGACGGGGTACAATGAGCAGTTCTTC
CDR3 protein: CASSYGTGYNEQFF

clone size: NA
D gene: TRBD2
V gene: TRBV6-1
J gene: TRBJ2-4
CDR3 DNA: TGTGCCAGCAGAAGCGGGACTAGCCTGGGAACCAAAAACATTCAGTACTTC
CDR3 protein: CASRSGTSLGTKNIQYF

clone size: many
D gene: NA
V gene: TRBV10-1
J gene: TRBJ2-1
CDR3 DNA: TGCGCCAGCAGTGAGAGTGGTCCCAGCTCCTACAATGAGCAGTTCTTC
CDR3 protein: CASSESGPSSYNEQFF

clone size: many
D gene: NA
V gene: TRBV20-1
J gene: TRBJ1-2
CDR3 DNA: TGCAGTGCTAGAGATGCCAGGGGTGATAACTATGGCTACACCTTC
CDR3 protein: CSARDARGDNYGYTF

clone size: many
D gene: TRBD1
V gene: TRBV6-1
J gene: TRBJ1-1
CDR3 DNA: TGTGCCAGCACTGACAGGGGAACTGAAGCTTTCTTT
CDR3 protein: CASTDRGTEAFF

clone size: NA
D gene: TRBD1
V gene: TRBV2
J gene: TRBJ1-2
CDR3 DNA: TGTGCCAGCAGTGGACAGGGGCTTGGCTACACCTTC
CDR3 protein: CASSGQGLGYTF

clone size: many
D gene: NA
V gene: TRBV28
J gene: TRBJ2-5
CDR3 DNA: TGTGCCAGCAGTTTAAAGCTGGAGGGCTGGTTGGTGGACGGAGGAGAGACCCAGTACTTC
CDR3 protein: CASSLKLEGWLVDGGETQYF

clone size: NA
D gene: NA
V gene: TRBV30
J gene: TRBJ1-4
CDR3 DNA: TGTGCCCGGGGAGGGTCGGTGGGGGAAAAACTGTTTTTT
CDR3 protein: CARGGSVGEKLFF

clone size: many
D gene: NA
V gene: TRBV5-1
J gene: TRBJ2-7
CDR3 DNA: TGCGCCAGCAGCTCCTCTACAGGACCCTACGAGCAGTACTTC
CDR3 protein: CASSSSTGPYEQYF

clone size: many
D gene: NA
V gene: TRBV6-1
J gene: TRBJ2-3
CDR3 DNA: TGTGCCAGCAGCCGACTCGGCTCCTCTAGCACAGATACGCAGTATTTT
CDR3 protein: CASSRLGSSSTDTQYF

clone size: NA
D gene: TRBD1
V gene: TRBV12-3/TRBV12-4
J gene: TRBJ1-5
CDR3 DNA: TGTGCCAGCAGTTTCGGGACAGGGGGCCAAATGGGTCAGCCCCAGCATTTT
CDR3 protein: CASSFGTGGQMGQPQHF

clone size: many
D gene: TRBD1
V gene: TRBV3-1
J gene: TRBJ2-1
CDR3 DNA: TGTGCCAGCAGCCCCGGACAGGGATTCTACAATGAGCAGTTCTTC
CDR3 protein: CASSPGQGFYNEQFF

clone size: many
D gene: NA
V gene: TRBV7-9
J gene: TRBJ1-2
CDR3 DNA: TGTGCCAGCAGCCCCTCGGGAGGGTATGGCTACACCTTC
CDR3 protein: CASSPSGGYGYTF

clone size: many
D gene: NA
V gene: TRBV11-1
J gene: TRBJ2-7
CDR3 DNA: TGTGCCAGCAGCTTATATTCGCCGAAAGTCTCCTACGAGCAGTACTTC
CDR3 protein: CASSLYSPKVSYEQYF